This T cell receptor (beta chain) was sequenced for a study of CD8+ T cells in alopecia areata. Study-wide context: Severity was scored as percentage of affected scalp area in treated patients.

The treatment denotes: oral pan-JAK inhibitor, 5-10 mg twice daily. Extraction of RNA preceded its reverse transcription into cDNA, which served as the sequencing template. The method was immunoSEQ multiplex PCR; TCRdb's version includes in-frame clones alone and lacks a portion of them. Of more than 100,000 clones listed, just over 85% are singletons. Study conclusions and caveats: TCRs were shared less clearly across patients than in mice, possibly for HLA-related reasons.

Comment on this clone: The antigen remains unidentified.

The germline V gene has CDR1 MNHEY and CDR2 SMNVEV (reference sequence). The J segment lost 3 bases and the V segment lost 0 bases, leaving 4 bases of the junction unmatched. The CDR3 has 15 amino acids. The TCR sequence derives from a human donor with alopecia areata. The chain employs TRBV27 and TRBJ2-7, with 8 bases identical to TRBD1. The sample here was CD8+ T cells sorted from blood, taken at approximately week 31, from a patient treated with tofacitinib. As DNA, the CDR3 is TGTGCCAGCAGTTTATCCGCAGGGGGCTTCTACGAGCAGTACTTC. It is translated as CASSLSAGGFYEQYF.